This is a list of T cell receptor beta chains from one sample in a study of beta chain features in type 1 diabetes. Profiled with immunoSEQ multiplex PCR; TCRdb holds only in-frame clones, not every one. Here the sample spans over 25,000 clones, approximately 55% being singletons. Sequencing was done on a sample of Tregs from blood. The receptor set was obtained from a woman aged 18-29 years with type 1 diabetes. Both conserved end residues are part of each CDR3. The order of the fields is J gene, V gene, D gene, clone size, CDR3 protein, CDR3 DNA. D genes are given only for firm matches. Clone sizes are given selectively: once, few, many, or a class where the clone is expanded.

J gene: TRBJ2-2; V gene: TRBV30; D gene: TRBD1; clone size: few; CDR3 protein: CAWRPGQGGTGELFF; CDR3 DNA: TGTGCCTGGAGGCCGGGACAGGGAGGCACCGGGGAGCTGTTTTTT
J gene: TRBJ2-5; V gene: TRBV28; D gene: TRBD1; clone size: -; CDR3 protein: CASSPGGWAQETQYF; CDR3 DNA: TGTGCCAGCAGTCCAGGGGGCTGGGCACAAGAGACCCAGTACTTC
J gene: TRBJ1-2; V gene: TRBV25-1; D gene: -; clone size: -; CDR3 protein: CASSDKSGTQSGYTF; CDR3 DNA: TGTGCCAGCAGTGATAAGTCCGGGACACAAAGCGGCTACACCTTC
J gene: TRBJ2-7; V gene: TRBV10-2; D gene: -; clone size: -; CDR3 protein: CASSEGSSYEQYF; CDR3 DNA: TGCGCCAGCAGTGAGGGGAGCTCCTACGAGCAGTACTTC
J gene: TRBJ2-2; V gene: TRBV30; D gene: -; clone size: -; CDR3 protein: CAWSQTRTGELFF; CDR3 DNA: TGTGCCTGGAGCCAAACTAGGACCGGGGAGCTGTTTTTT
J gene: TRBJ2-2; V gene: TRBV18; D gene: TRBD2; clone size: few; CDR3 protein: CASSPPLTSGSIRELFF; CDR3 DNA: TGTGCCAGCTCACCACCACTGACTAGCGGGAGCATACGGGAGCTGTTTTTT
J gene: TRBJ1-2; V gene: TRBV7-2; D gene: -; clone size: -; CDR3 protein: CASSLAGLGYTF; CDR3 DNA: TGTGCCAGCAGCTTAGCGGGGCTCGGCTACACCTTC
J gene: TRBJ1-2; V gene: TRBV15; D gene: -; clone size: -; CDR3 protein: CATSRSGSYGYTF; CDR3 DNA: TGTGCCACCAGCAGATCTGGCAGCTATGGCTACACCTTC
J gene: TRBJ2-5; V gene: TRBV7-2; D gene: TRBD1; clone size: -; CDR3 protein: CASSQQGEETQYF; CDR3 DNA: TGTGCCAGCAGTCAACAGGGGGAAGAGACCCAGTACTTC
J gene: TRBJ2-1; V gene: TRBV2; D gene: TRBD2; clone size: -; CDR3 protein: CASTAGEDEQFF; CDR3 DNA: TGTGCCAGCACCGCGGGAGAGGATGAGCAGTTCTTC
J gene: TRBJ2-7; V gene: TRBV9; D gene: TRBD1; clone size: -; CDR3 protein: CASSVVGGPIYEQYF; CDR3 DNA: TGTGCCAGCAGCGTAGTAGGGGGCCCGATATACGAGCAGTACTTC
J gene: TRBJ2-1; V gene: TRBV18; D gene: -; clone size: -; CDR3 protein: CASSTRGNGQFF; CDR3 DNA: TGTGCCAGCTCAACCAGGGGAAATGGGCAGTTCTTC
J gene: TRBJ2-1; V gene: TRBV28; D gene: TRBD2; clone size: -; CDR3 protein: CASSQVSGSSYNEQFF; CDR3 DNA: TGTGCCAGCAGTCAAGTTAGCGGGAGTTCATACAATGAGCAGTTCTTC
J gene: TRBJ2-1; V gene: TRBV18; D gene: -; clone size: -; CDR3 protein: CASSPPAGRSYNEQFF; CDR3 DNA: TGTGCCAGCTCACCACCGGCGGGACGTTCCTACAATGAGCAGTTCTTC
J gene: TRBJ2-3; V gene: TRBV18; D gene: TRBD2; clone size: -; CDR3 protein: CASSSQRERGVTQYF; CDR3 DNA: TGTGCCAGCTCATCCCAGCGGGAGAGGGGTGTTACGCAGTATTTT
J gene: TRBJ2-7; V gene: TRBV28; D gene: TRBD1; clone size: few; CDR3 protein: CATSGQGTYEQYF; CDR3 DNA: TGTGCCACCTCCGGACAGGGGACATACGAGCAGTACTTC